These 9 T cell receptor beta chains share one sample of origin, sequenced in a study of CD8 T cells in ankylosing spondylitis. TCRdb independently ran MiXCR on the 5' RACE reads; one entry per CDR3 protein. The table shows 700,000 to 850,000 distinct CDR3 sequences, with approximately 12% occurring only once. Their antigens are not known. General study findings and limits: One TCR beta motif, made up of eight or nine highly homologous variants, appeared characteristic of ankylosing spondylitis blood.

The sample was blood, either unsorted or a sorted T cell fraction (not recorded which). The receptors originated from a male donor with ankylosing spondylitis.

This clonotype turned up a few times. The chain is built from TRBV7-9 and TRBJ1-2; D is perhaps TRBD1 (6 bases). Trimming took off 4 bases at V and 4 bases at J, with 16 bases between the two ends. The CDR3 consists of 15 residues. Germline lookup yields CDR1 SEHNR and CDR2 FQNEAQ (reference sequence). The CDR3 reads CASSSQPTGTYGYTF. The CDR3 coding sequence is TGTGCCAGCAGCTCCCAGCCCACAGGGACCTATGGCTACACCTTC.

The V call is TRBV5-6, the J call TRBJ1-1; D unresolved. CDR1 SGHDT and CDR2 YYEEEE come from the germline V gene. The CDR3 contains 11 residues. V was trimmed by 7 bases and J by 6 bases, leaving 10 bases between them. This CDR3 reads CASRKGPEAFF. The CDR3 coding sequence is TGTGCCAGCCGCAAGGGTCCTGAAGCTTTCTTT.

This clonotype occurred a few times. The chain uses TRBV18 and TRBJ1-1, with D tentatively TRBD1 (6 bases). The germline CDR1 and CDR2 sequences are KGHSH and LQKENI. The V gene lost 4 bases and the J gene lost 1 base, with 13 bases spanning the gap. The CDR3 length is 15 residues. Here the CDR3 reads CASSLHQGSNTEAFF. The CDR3 bases are TGTGCCAGCTCACTACATCAGGGGTCGAACACTGAAGCTTTCTTT. The complete variable domain, with remaining parts taken from reference TRBV18 and TRBJ1-1, reads NAGVMQNPRHLVRRRGQEARLRCSPMKGHSHVYWYRQLPEEGLKFMVYLQKENIIDESGMPKERFSAEFPKEGPSILRIQQVVRGDSAAYFCASSLHQGSNTEAFFGQGTRLTVV.

The chain has TRBV4-3 and TRBJ2-5; D could derive from TRBD1 or TRBD2 (5 bases each). Germline V gene data show CDR1 as LGHNA and CDR2 as YSLEER. Trimming took off 1 base at V and 5 bases at J, with 17 bases between the two ends. There are 16 residues in the CDR3. The CDR3 coding sequence is TGCGCCAGCAGCCAAGTATTTGGGACGTCCCGGGAGACCCAGTACTTC. The encoded protein is CASSQVFGTSRETQYF.

The J gene is TRBJ2-7, the V gene TRBV5-1; D may be TRBD1 or TRBD2 (5 bases each). This CDR3 contains 14 residues. Germline CDR1 reads SGHRS; CDR2 reads YFSETQ. Trimming took off 4 bases at V and 6 bases at J, with 17 bases between the two ends. The DNA of the CDR3 is TGCGCCAGCAGCGTGGGACCCTCTGTGGGCGAGCAGTACTTC. It codes for CASSVGPSVGEQYF.

The chain uses TRBV29-1 and TRBJ1-4, with no clear D. This CDR3 comprises 13 residues. V was trimmed by 5 bases and J by 5 bases, leaving 12 bases between them. CDR1 is SQVTM, CDR2 ANQGSEA, per germline. CDR3 DNA sequence: TGCAGCGTTACCGGGATGGAAAATGAAAAACTGTTTTTT. Translating it yields CSVTGMENEKLFF. The whole variable domain, remainder taken from reference TRBV29-1 and TRBJ1-4, is SAVISQKPSRDICQRGTSLTIQCQVDSQVTMMFWYRQQPGQSLTLIATANQGSEATYESGFVIDKFPISRPNLTFSTLTVSNMSPEDSSIYLCSVTGMENEKLFFGSGTQLSVL.

The chain is built from TRBV4-3 and TRBJ2-5, with TRBD2 as a possible D gene (5 bases). The CDR3 has 14 amino acids. The V gene lost 4 bases and the J gene lost 4 bases, with 13 bases spanning the gap. The germline V gene encodes CDR1 LGHNA and CDR2 YSLEER. The CDR3 here is CASSLNVGRETQYF. CDR3 nucleotide sequence: TGCGCCAGCAGCCTAAACGTGGGGAGAGAGACCCAGTACTTC.

This clonotype was recorded a few times. This chain uses TRBV6-5 with TRBJ1-2; D ambiguous. Trimming took off 1 base at V and 0 bases at J, with 6 bases between the two ends. Germline V gene sequence: CDR1 MNHEY, CDR2 SVGAGI. The CDR3 is 14 residues long. In DNA form, the CDR3 reads TGTGCCAGCAGTTACTTCGGGCCTAACTATGGCTACACCTTC. It translates to CASSYFGPNYGYTF.

CDR3 protein: CASRLTSTYEQYF. Here the CDR3 DNA reads TGTGCCAGCAGGCTGACAAGTACCTACGAGCAGTACTTC. The chain combines TRBV6-2 or TRBV6-3 with TRBJ2-7; D gene uncertain. CDR1 is MNHEY and CDR2 is SVGEGT in the germline V gene. V shed 6 bases and J shed 2 bases, with 11 bases lying between them. This CDR3 is built from 13 residues.